This TCR beta chain appears in the sequencing data of a study of T cells expressing NK-cell markers. The overall study: In sorted CD3+CD56+NKG2C+, CD3+CD56+NKG2C- and CD3+CD56-NKG2C+ T cells, TCR beta repertoires were obtained.

UMIs accompanied the 5'RACE template switching by which TCR beta cDNA was made. TCRdb reprocessed the 5' RACE reads, with one entry per CDR3 protein and no DNA. The repertoire table contains roughly 150,000 distinct CDR3 sequences. Findings and limits, study-wide: CD8+ T cells in six or seven donors included dominant NKG2C+ clonotypes at 1.0-7.0%.

Germline V gene data show CDR1 as SGHRS and CDR2 as YFSETQ. CDR3 length: 15 amino acids. In the case of this clonotype: Antigen unknown.

The origin of this receptor is a woman aged 18-69 years in good health. The V call is TRBV5-1, the J call TRBJ2-5; without DNA, the TCRdb call of TRBD1 cannot be checked. The specimen was blood T cells: a sorted CD56 or NKG2C T cell subset, CD4+ or CD8+ T cells, or bulk PBMC T cells (not recorded which). CDR3 loop: CASSPGSGRVETQYF.